Presented here are 11 T cell receptor beta chains from one specimen sequenced in a study of radiation and T cells in renal cell carcinoma. The table came from immunoSEQ multiplex PCR; TCRdb's copy has only in-frame clones and leaves some out. The table shows tens of thousands of clones, with around 78% occurring only once. Time point indicated: baseline pretreatment blood. Sample treatment: 15 Gy SBRT to primary tumor, nephrectomy 4 weeks later. The sequences come from blood, collected from a patient whose treatment included radiotherapy and nephrectomy. The receptor set was obtained from a man aged 60-69 years with renal cell carcinoma.

The chain recombines TRBV7-2 with TRBJ1-1; 9 positions agree with TRBD1. Per germline, CDR1 SGHTA and CDR2 FQGNSA. This CDR3 spans 14 amino acids. V lost 5 bases to trimming and J lost 1 base; unmatched junction nucleotides: 2. CDR3 DNA sequence: TGTGCCAGCAGCAAGGACAGGGGGAACACTGAAGCTTTCTTT. It yields the protein CASSKDRGNTEAFF.

The J gene is TRBJ2-3, the V gene TRBV9; 8 nucleotides align to TRBD2. The germline CDR1 and CDR2 sequences are SGDLS and YYNGEE. V shed 3 bases and J 2 bases; nucleotides not matched to a gene: 5. The CDR3 is made up of 15 amino acids. CDR3 sequence: CASSATSGITDTQYF. CDR3 nucleotide sequence: TGTGCCAGCAGCGCCACTAGCGGAATCACAGATACGCAGTATTTT.

The chain joins TRBV9 to TRBJ1-2; D perhaps matches TRBD1 (5 bases). The CDR3 totals 16 residues. With 3 bases removed from V and 6 bases from J, the gap between germline ends came to 21 bases. Germline V gene lookup returns CDR1 SGDLS and CDR2 YYNGEE. CDR3 sequence reads: CASSADIDGGSNGYTF. The CDR3 DNA reads as TGTGCCAGCAGCGCGGATATAGATGGGGGTTCGAATGGCTACACCTTC.

This chain connects TRBV19 to TRBJ2-5; 10 bases are shared with TRBD2. Germline CDR1 LNHDA, CDR2 SQIVND (reference sequence). The CDR3 sequence is 17 residues long. The V gene end was trimmed by 5 bases and the J gene end by 6 bases; junction bases not matched to a gene: 15. CDR3 sequence (DNA): TGTGCCAGTAGTCCAGGGAGTCTAGCGGGAGTTGAAAAGACCCAGTACTTC. Its translation is CASSPGSLAGVEKTQYF.

This sequence joins TRBV7-3 and TRBJ2-1; TRBD2 matches 9 bases. V gave up 2 bases and J gave up 5 bases; unmatched junction bases: 7. Germline lookup yields CDR1 SGHTA and CDR2 FQGTGA. This CDR3 is built from 16 residues. This chain's CDR3 is CASSLVGLAGNNEQFF. The DNA of the CDR3 is TGTGCCAGCAGCTTAGTCGGCCTAGCGGGAAACAATGAGCAGTTCTTC.

V is TRBV6-6 and J is TRBJ2-7; 9 bases map to TRBD2. The junction had 4 bases not matched to a gene; V was cut back by 2 bases and J by 5 bases. The CDR3 contains 14 residues. Per the germline V gene, CDR1 is MNHNY and CDR2 is SVGAGI (reference sequence). CDR3 sequence (DNA): TGTGCCAGCAGTTACGGGACTAGCTTTAACGAGCAGTACGTC. It encodes CASSYGTSFNEQYV.

V is TRBV5-1 and J is TRBJ1-2, with 9 bases fitting TRBD1. Trimming removed 2 bases from V and 7 bases from J; junction bases left unmatched: 12. CDR3 length: 16 amino acids. Germline lookup yields CDR1 SGHRS and CDR2 YFSETQ. The CDR3 protein is CASSFAQGARVGGYTF. Here the CDR3 DNA reads TGCGCCAGCAGCTTCGCACAGGGGGCGAGAGTGGGTGGCTACACCTTC.

V and J are TRBV11-3 and TRBJ2-1; 10 nucleotides agree with TRBD2. J gave up 7 bases and V 2 bases, and 11 bases lay outside the gene matches. CDR3 length: 17 amino acids. The germline gives CDR1 SGHNT, CDR2 YENEEA. The CDR3 DNA sequence: TGTGCCAGCAGCTTACCTCCCATGGGACTAGCGCGGAATGAGCAGTTCTTC. It yields the protein CASSLPPMGLARNEQFF.

J is TRBJ2-5 and V is TRBV30; no firm D call. Germline loops: CDR1 GTSNPN, CDR2 SVGIG (reference sequence). V lost 2 bases and J 1 base, leaving 2 bases between the germline ends. The CDR3 is 11 amino acids. Here the CDR3 DNA reads TGTGCCTGGAGTCCCCAAGAGACCCAGTACTTC. It codes for CAWSPQETQYF.

The genes are TRBV30 and TRBJ2-7, with 12 bases fitting TRBD1. Germline CDR1 GTSNPN, CDR2 SVGIG (reference sequence). The CDR3 contains 14 residues. After removal of 5 bases from V and 7 bases from J, the junction contained 9 bases not matched to a gene. The CDR3 reads CAWGKGQGAWEQYF. The CDR3 nucleotides read TGTGCCTGGGGGAAGGGACAGGGGGCGTGGGAGCAGTACTTC.

The count of this clone is one. This chain connects TRBV5-5 to TRBJ2-1; no firm D call. Trimming cost V 0 bases and J 4 bases, with 8 bases left between them. This CDR3 is built from 14 residues. Germline CDR1 and CDR2: SGHKS and YYEKEE (reference sequence). The DNA for the CDR3 is TGTGCCAGCAGCTTGGTTGGGCCGTACAATGAGCAGTTCTTC. Protein: CASSLVGPYNEQFF.